This TCR beta chain was identified in a study of cytomegalovirus exposure and HLA in healthy donors. Regarding the study as a whole: A few chains tied to CMV proved CMV antigen-specific in vitro. A subsequent analysis found that TCR clusters from the first cohort also tended to co-occur in the approximately 130 validation repertoires, with about 93% of cluster scores above 0. A list of roughly 160 TCR beta chains associated with cytomegalovirus was given.

In the case of this clone: What it binds is not known.

It was the approximately 110-subject validation cohort, separate from the approximately 670-subject first cohort, to which the donors belonged. The CDR3 extends over 14 amino acids. V was pared by 0 bases and J by 2 bases, with 0 bases of the junction left unmatched. Germline V gene sequence: CDR1 SGHRS, CDR2 YFSETQ. Sequencing used immunoSEQ multiplex PCR; TCRdb keeps in-frame clones, though not all of them. The table includes 50,000 to 65,000 clones, roughly nine tenths detected once. Specimen: PBMCs. The TCR was taken from a woman aged 18-30 years in good health and CMV-seronegative. The rearrangement uses TRBV5-1 and TRBJ1-2; 8 nucleotides line up with TRBD1. The CDR3 DNA is TGCGCCAGCAGCTTGGGACAGGGGAACTATGGCTACACCTTC. This gives the protein CASSLGQGNYGYTF.